The 22 T cell receptor beta chains listed next were all sequenced from one sample in a study of T cell repertoires in cytomegalovirus infection. TCRdb re-called the reads with MiXCR, one entry per CDR3 protein. The sample gives around 260,000 distinct CDR3 sequences, less than 9.5% of which show up once; roughly 16% is in the top ten. The material sequenced was PBMCs. Receptor source: a human donor in good health (CMV status not recorded). Some clones in this sample may be carry-over from other donors' samples.

This clonotype was seen repeatedly, ten times or more. This rearrangement joins TRBV29-1 to TRBJ2-5; D is unclear. V gave up 4 bases and J gave up 5 bases, with 2 bases separating them. This CDR3 has 9 amino acids. Looked up from germline, CDR1 is SQVTM and CDR2 is ANQGSEA. CDR3 protein: CSVGETQYF. In DNA form, the CDR3 reads TGCAGCGTTGGTGAGACCCAGTACTTC.

Ten or more counts support this clonotype. V is TRBV5-1 and J is TRBJ1-1; D remains unclear. In germline, CDR1 is SGHRS, CDR2 YFSETQ. The length of the CDR3 is 13 residues. Trimming pared 0 bases from V and 6 bases from J, leaving 9 bases between. This CDR3 reads CASSLGGGAEAFF. In DNA, the CDR3 is TGCGCCAGCAGCTTGGGAGGCGGTGCTGAAGCTTTCTTT.

This clonotype was recorded at least ten times. This sequence joins TRBV11-2 and TRBJ1-1; TRBD1 might be the D (5 bases). The V gene lost 5 bases and the J gene lost 1 base, with 20 bases spanning the gap. Germline values: CDR1 SGHAT, CDR2 FQNNGV. This CDR3 has 17 amino acids. Here the CDR3 reads CASSPTRGGYTNTEAFF. For the CDR3, the DNA is TGTGCCAGCAGCCCGACGCGGGGGGGTTATACGAACACTGAAGCTTTCTTT.

This clonotype was counted ten times or more. The rearrangement links TRBV25-1 to TRBJ1-2, with D perhaps TRBD1 (6 bases). Germline values: CDR1 MGHDK, CDR2 SYGVNS. With 1 base removed from V and 6 bases from J, the gap between germline ends came to 12 bases. The CDR3 has 14 residues. CDR3 DNA: TGTGCCAGCAGTGAATTTGGGACAAGTGATGGCTACACCTTC. Its translation: CASSEFGTSDGYTF.

The chain joins TRBV20-1 to TRBJ2-2, with D uncertain. With 2 bases removed from V and 2 bases from J, the gap between germline ends came to 12 bases. The CDR3 is 15 amino acids. CDR1 and CDR2 (germline): DFQATT, SNEGSKA (reference sequence). This chain's CDR3 is CSARLVELNTGELFF. The CDR3, as DNA: TGCAGTGCTAGATTAGTGGAGCTAAACACCGGGGAGCTGTTTTTT.

This clonotype was detected many times. CDR3 in amino acids: CASSEGRSYTF. The CDR3, as DNA: TGTGCCAGCAGTGAAGGAAGGAGCTACACCTTC. This chain uses TRBV25-1 with TRBJ1-2; D is undetermined. The germline V and J ends were trimmed by 2 bases and 9 bases, with 7 bases remaining between them. Germline CDR1 is MGHDK and CDR2 is SYGVNS. CDR3 size: 11 residues.

The table lists this clonotype with many counts. CDR3 region: CATSTGLARNTGELFF. The CDR3 DNA reads as TGTGCCACCAGCACGGGACTAGCGAGGAACACCGGGGAGCTGTTTTTT. V usage is TRBV15 and J usage is TRBJ2-2; 10 bases agree with TRBD2. Trimming cost V 4 bases and J 1 base; bases outside gene matches: 3. CDR1 is LNHNV, CDR2 YYDKDF, per germline (reference sequence). The CDR3 is 16 residues long.

On this clonotype itself: Being one base from a much bigger clone, this may be a read error. The chain carries TRBV19 and TRBJ1-3; no clear D. Germline V gene lookup returns CDR1 LNHDA and CDR2 SQIVND (reference sequence). This CDR3 has 14 residues. The CDR3 is CASRPDNSGNTICF. The CDR3, as DNA: TGTGCCAGTAGGCCCGACAACTCTGGAAACACCATATGTTTT.

This clonotype has just a few counts. This chain joins TRBV19 and TRBJ2-3, with D possibly being TRBD1 or TRBD2 (5 bases each). V dropped 5 bases and J dropped 7 bases, with 22 bases sitting between them. Germline lookup yields CDR1 LNHDA and CDR2 SQIVND (reference sequence). CDR3 length: 16 residues. The DNA for the CDR3 is TGTGCCAGTAGTTCTACGGGACCTTCCACTTTATATACGCAGTATTTT. Encoded protein: CASSSTGPSTLYTQYF.

In this sample, this clonotype turned up a few times. The rearrangement uses TRBV6-1 and TRBJ1-1, with unresolved D. The V end was cut by 5 bases, the J end by 4 bases, with 8 bases between. Germline V CDR1 and CDR2: MNHNS, SASEGT. The CDR3 runs 12 residues. CDR3 region: CASSSPPTEAFF. CDR3 bases: TGTGCCAGCAGTTCCCCACCCACTGAAGCTTTCTTT.

The DNA for the CDR3 is TGTGCCAGCAGCTCCGACCCGACGACTAGCGGGAGGCTCACAGATACGCAGTATTTT. Residues: CASSSDPTTSGRLTDTQYF. The chain recombines TRBV7-2 with TRBJ2-3, with 13 bases aligning to TRBD2. With 4 bases clipped from V and 2 bases from J, the junction kept 12 bases outside the gene matches. The germline CDR1 and CDR2 sequences are SGHTA and FQGNSA. CDR3 length: 19 residues.

This clonotype was counted only a few times. The chain is built from TRBV4-1 and TRBJ1-2; D is uncertain. Trimming shortened V by 0 bases and J by 0 bases, and 8 bases separated the two germline ends. The CDR3 extends over 15 amino acids. Germline V gives CDR1 MGHRA, CDR2 YSYEKL. The CDR3 DNA reads as TGCGCCAGCAGCCAAGACCACTTTACTAACTATGGCTACACCTTC. Translating gives CASSQDHFTNYGYTF.

The chain carries TRBV19 and TRBJ1-1; 7 bases are a match to TRBD1. CDR1 is LNHDA and CDR2 is SQIVND in the germline V gene (reference sequence). V shed 6 bases and J 7 bases; nucleotides not matched to a gene: 8. The CDR3 extends over 13 amino acids. In DNA, the CDR3 is TGTGCCAGTAGAGCACAGGGGAGAAGTGAAGCTTTCTTT. Translation: CASRAQGRSEAFF.

The sample holds one count of this clonotype. The chain couples TRBV20-1 to TRBJ2-5; D remains unclear. CDR1 and CDR2 (germline): DFQATT, SNEGSKA (reference sequence). The V and J ends lost 1 base and 5 bases respectively, with 5 bases between them. The CDR3 spans 11 residues. The CDR3 DNA sequence: TGCAGTGCTAGAGGATCGGAGACCCAGTACTTC. This codes for CSARGSETQYF.

This clonotype has at least ten counts. The chain employs TRBV11-3 and TRBJ2-7; possible D gene TRBD1, 6 bases. The germline gives CDR1 SGHNT, CDR2 YENEEA. The V end lost 5 bases, the J end lost 0 bases, and 11 bases lay between the germline ends. This CDR3 contains 14 residues. CDR3 amino acids: CASSIGQSSYEQYF. CDR3 DNA: TGTGCCAGCAGCATCGGACAGAGCTCCTACGAGCAGTACTTC.

Many counts were recorded for this clonotype. V and J are TRBV11-2 and TRBJ1-2; no definite D call. Trimming removed 5 bases from V and 4 bases from J, with 11 bases in between. CDR1 is SGHAT and CDR2 is FQNNGV in the germline V gene. The CDR3 loop spans 13 amino acids. CDR3 amino acids: CASSTDGLYGYTF. The CDR3 bases are TGTGCCAGCAGCACCGACGGGCTCTATGGCTACACCTTC.

This clonotype was counted between two and nine times. The rearrangement joins TRBV11-3 to TRBJ2-7, with TRBD2 identical over 9 bases. This CDR3 spans 16 amino acids. V lost 5 bases, J lost 6 bases, and 14 bases stayed unmatched. The germline V gene has CDR1 SGHNT and CDR2 YENEEA. This chain's CDR3 is CASSPAGTSYAPEQYF. The CDR3 bases are TGTGCCAGCAGCCCGGCCGGGACTAGCTATGCTCCCGAGCAGTACTTC. Full variable domain (missing parts from reference TRBV11-3 and TRBJ2-7): EAGVVQSPRYKIIEKKQPVAFWCNPISGHNTLYWYLQNLGQGPELLIRYENEEAVDDSQLPKDRFSAERLKGVDSTLKIQPAELGDSAVYLCASSPAGTSYAPEQYFGPGTRLTVT.

In this sample, this clonotype turned up many times. This chain joins TRBV7-8 and TRBJ1-3; the match to TRBD1 covers 7 bases. The CDR3 covers 14 residues. Germline loops: CDR1 SGHVS, CDR2 FQNEAQ. V shed 5 bases and J 2 bases; nucleotides not matched to a gene: 3. CDR3 sequence (DNA): TGTGCCAGCAGCATGGGACAGACTGGAAACACCATATATTTT. It codes for CASSMGQTGNTIYF. The full variable domain, in which reference TRBV7-8 and TRBJ1-3 provide the parts outside the CDR3, is GAGVSQSPRYKVAKRGQDVALRCDPISGHVSLFWYQQALGQGPEFLTYFQNEAQLDKSGLPSDRFFAERPEGSVSTLKIQRTQQEDSAVYLCASSMGQTGNTIYFGEGSWLTVV.

This clonotype was observed at least ten times. This chain joins TRBV7-2 and TRBJ2-2, with D possibly being TRBD1 or TRBD2 (8 bases each). Germline-derived CDR1 and CDR2 are SGHTA and FQGNSA. This CDR3 is built from 18 residues. The V and J ends lost 1 base and 8 bases respectively, with 23 bases between them. The CDR3 spells CASSLEQGGLDSTGELFF. CDR3 in DNA: TGTGCCAGCAGCTTAGAACAGGGGGGACTAGACTCAACTGGGGAGCTGTTTTTT. Looking up the rest from reference TRBV7-2 and TRBJ2-2 gives the full variable domain: GAGVSQSPSNKVTEKGKDVELRCDPISGHTALYWYRQSLGQGLEFLIYFQGNSAPDKSGLPSDRFSAERTGGSVSTLTIQRTQQEDSAVYLCASSLEQGGLDSTGELFFGEGSRLTVL.

In this sample, this clonotype turned up a few times. The genes are TRBV20-1 and TRBJ2-7; D ambiguous. V gave up 2 bases and J gave up 0 bases, with 8 bases separating them. Germline values: CDR1 DFQATT, CDR2 SNEGSKA (reference sequence). This CDR3 is built from 13 residues. CDR3 in DNA: TGCAGTGCTAGACTACTCAGCTCCTACGAGCAGTACTTC. This gives the protein CSARLLSSYEQYF.

This clonotype was seen repeatedly, ten times or more. CDR3 sequence: CASSYRAQETQYF. The CDR3 DNA sequence: TGTGCCAGCAGCTACCGGGCCCAAGAGACCCAGTACTTC. The chain is built from TRBV7-2 and TRBJ2-5; D is unclear. Trimming stripped 4 bases from V and 1 base from J, with 7 bases between. The CDR3 contains 13 residues. Germline V gene data show CDR1 as SGHTA and CDR2 as FQGNSA.

The chain combines TRBV19 with TRBJ2-5, with 8 bases matching TRBD1. V lost 9 bases, J lost 4 bases, and 10 bases stayed unmatched. Germline CDR1 and CDR2: LNHDA and SQIVND (reference sequence). The CDR3 runs 14 residues. CDR3 bases: TGTGCCAGCAGGGGGCTTAAGGTCGGAGAGACCCAGTACTTC. Its protein is CASRGLKVGETQYF.